This T cell receptor (beta chain) emerged from a study of CD8+ T cells in alopecia areata. Treatment given: oral pan-JAK inhibitor, 5-10 mg twice daily. V lost 1 base and J lost 3, with 13 bases in between. Per germline, CDR1 MGHDK and CDR2 SYGVNS. CDR3 size: 15 residues. Sequencing used cDNA as its template, made by extracting RNA and reverse transcribing it. The assay was immunoSEQ multiplex PCR, and TCRdb's table has in-frame clones only and misses some. Of around 100,000 clones listed, about nine tenths are singletons. Source: CD8+ T cells sorted from blood, taken between weeks 30 and 35, from a patient treated with tofacitinib. The V call is TRBV25-1, the J call TRBJ2-7; a possible D gene is TRBD2 (6 bases). The receptor was isolated from a human donor with alopecia areata. The CDR3 nucleotides are TGTGCCAGCAGTGAATTTAAGCGGGTCGACTACGAGCAGTACTTC. Its translation: CASSEFKRVDYEQYF.